This T cell receptor (beta chain) originates from a study of shared clonotypes between healthy human individuals. In the study overall: With ages of 18 to 49, the donors were two women and three men.

The genomic DNA of each subset was split evenly across several immunoSEQ plates. In the authors' methods: Sequence data from immunoSEQ were junction-only and lacked quality scores; consequently, filtering differed. Produced via immunoSEQ multiplex PCR; TCRdb's table is partial and in-frame only. The DNA was the basis for D and trimming; V, J and clone size are from that table. Among some 490,000 clones listed, 78% were seen once. Germline values: CDR1 SGHRS, CDR2 YFSETQ. The CDR3 extends over 13 amino acids. V was cut by 4 bases and J by 5 bases, with 12 bases left in between. The source is a woman in her thirties or forties in good health. Some clones in this sample may be carry-over from other donors' samples. The V and J genes are TRBV5-1 and TRBJ2-5; D is undetermined. Sequencing was done on a sample of PBMCs. The CDR3 sequence is CASSDRQRETQYF. CDR3 DNA: TGCGCCAGCAGCGACCGACAAAGGGAGACCCAGTACTTC.